Shown below are 7 T cell receptor beta chains from a single sample sequenced in a study of T cells in Graves' hyperthyroidism and ophthalmopathy. TCR beta CDR3 region amplification was performed from RNA transcripts. An initial round of RT-PCR targeting the TCR CDR3 relied on the HTBI primer set. Via MiXCR, TCRdb re-called the multiplex PCR reads, giving one row per CDR3 protein. In the table there are roughly 700,000 distinct CDR3 sequences, 17% of which are singletons. Sequencing was carried out using blood. The receptors were gathered from a man aged 45-60 years with Graves' hyperthyroidism.

J is TRBJ1-1 and V is TRBV12-3 or TRBV12-4, with unresolved D. The CDR3 spans 12 residues. Deletions cut 2 bases from V and 8 bases from J, with 9 bases between. The CDR3 sequence: CASSLYQVEAFF. In DNA, the CDR3 is TGTGCCAGCAGTTTATATCAGGTGGAAGCTTTCTTT.

This chain links TRBV6-1 with TRBJ2-3; tentatively, D is TRBD1 (5 bases). Trimming removed 6 bases at V and 1 base at J, with 14 bases between. The CDR3 is 15 residues long. Germline CDR1 MNHNS, CDR2 SASEGT. CDR3 sequence: CASSSQGGRTDTQYF. In nucleotides, the CDR3 is TGTGCCAGCAGCTCCCAGGGCGGTCGCACAGATACGCAGTATTTT.

This clonotype was seen a handful of times. This chain connects TRBV27 to TRBJ2-7; D perhaps matches TRBD2 (5 bases). The CDR3 has 17 residues. The germline gives CDR1 MNHEY, CDR2 SMNVEV (reference sequence). V lost 4 bases and J 2 bases, leaving 21 bases between the germline ends. In nucleotides, the CDR3 is TGTGCCAGCAGTTCCGTAAACACTAGACTCGGCGCCTACGAGCAGTACTTC. Translation: CASSSVNTRLGAYEQYF.

This clonotype occurred many times. This chain joins TRBV28 and TRBJ2-7; 8 nucleotides agree with TRBD1. The CDR3 length is 14 residues. V was clipped by 6 bases and J by 3 bases; unmatched bases: 7. CDR1 MDHEN and CDR2 SYDVKM come from the germline V gene. The CDR3 reads CASRGAGGGYEQYF. The CDR3 DNA is TGTGCCAGCAGGGGGGCAGGGGGCGGCTACGAGCAGTACTTC.

This clonotype came up a few times. V usage is TRBV28 and J usage is TRBJ1-2, with 9 bases fitting TRBD1. The CDR3 is 14 residues long. From germline, CDR1 is MDHEN and CDR2 SYDVKM. The V gene end was trimmed by 7 bases and the J gene end by 7 bases; junction bases not matched to a gene: 10. The CDR3 DNA reads TGTGCCAGCATAGCTTCCGGGACAGGGATTGGCTACACCTTC. It yields the protein CASIASGTGIGYTF.

This clonotype occurred a few times. The chain recombines TRBV15 with TRBJ2-2; D possibly corresponds to TRBD2 (5 bases). Germline lookup yields CDR1 LNHNV and CDR2 YYDKDF (reference sequence). V was shortened by 0 bases and J by 6 bases, with 20 bases between the two germline ends. The CDR3 is 18 amino acids. The CDR3 loop reads CATSRESTSLVDSGELFF. For the CDR3, the DNA is TGTGCCACCAGCAGAGAGTCCACATCGCTAGTGGACTCCGGGGAGCTGTTTTTT.

This clonotype was observed a few times. The gene calls are TRBV19 and TRBJ1-5; D unclear. Deletions cut 7 bases from V and 5 bases from J, with 12 bases between. There are 13 residues in the CDR3. Looked up from germline, CDR1 is LNHDA and CDR2 is SQIVND (reference sequence). CDR3 sequence: CASIKRDYQPQHF. The CDR3 DNA is TGTGCCAGTATAAAGCGGGATTATCAGCCCCAGCATTTT.